These 27 T cell receptor beta chains came from one sample sequenced in a study of blood T cell repertoires in COVID-19. Sequencing was performed with immunoSEQ multiplex PCR; in TCRdb, only in-frame clones are kept and a portion is missing. The table lists roughly 230,000 clones, 75% to 90% of them singletons. The sample was peripheral blood. These receptors were obtained from a woman between 40 and 50 years old who had recovered from COVID-19.

The V call is TRBV4-1, the J call TRBJ2-2; tentatively, D is TRBD1 (6 bases). V shed 0 bases and J shed 6 bases, with 11 bases lying between them. CDR1 is MGHRA, CDR2 YSYEKL, per germline. CDR3 size: 15 residues. As DNA, the CDR3 is TGCGCCAGCAGCCAAGAATGGGGGCTGGCCGGGGAGCTGTTTTTT. Its protein product is CASSQEWGLAGELFF.

The CDR3 bases are TGTGCCAGCAGCCATTATTCCCTTCGAGGCACAGATACGCAGTATTTT. This translates into CASSHYSLRGTDTQYF. The chain employs TRBV3-1 (or the pseudogene TRBV3-2) and TRBJ2-3; no definite D call. This CDR3 has 16 residues. Trimming removed 3 bases from V and 1 base from J, with 14 bases in between. Germline-derived CDR1 and CDR2 are LGHDT and YNNKEL (reference sequence).

The V call is TRBV6-4, the J call TRBJ1-1; tentative D call: TRBD1 (6 bases). From germline, CDR1 is MRHNA and CDR2 SNTAGT. Trimming took off 6 bases at V and 4 bases at J, with 12 bases between the two ends. CDR3 size: 13 residues. CDR3 nucleotides: TGTGCCAGCAGCGCGAAACAGGGCACTGAAGCTTTCTTT. Translated: CASSAKQGTEAFF.

The gene calls are TRBV2 and TRBJ1-1; D is ambiguous. Germline V gene data show CDR1 as SNHLY and CDR2 as FYNNEI. The V and J ends lost 6 bases and 7 bases respectively, with 9 bases between them. The CDR3 covers 11 residues. The CDR3 coding sequence is TGTGCCAGCAGGGAGAACCTTGAAGCTTTCTTT. Amino acid sequence: CASRENLEAFF.

The sample holds one count of this clone. The chain uses TRBV19 and TRBJ1-6; tentatively, D is TRBD1 (6 bases). This CDR3 region has 13 residues. Per the germline V gene, CDR1 is LNHDA and CDR2 is SQIVND (reference sequence). V was cut by 6 bases and J by 8 bases, with 11 bases left in between. This CDR3 reads CASRDRFDSPLHF. DNA of the CDR3: TGTGCCAGTAGAGACAGGTTTGATTCACCCCTCCACTTT.

The rearrangement joins TRBV10-2 to TRBJ2-2, with 10 bases aligning to TRBD2. V was pared by 3 bases and J by 7 bases, with 11 bases of the junction left unmatched. There are 17 residues in the CDR3. CDR1 and CDR2 from the germline V gene are WSHSY and SAAADI. The CDR3 spells CASSELLVSGRFGELFF. In DNA, the CDR3 is TGCGCCAGCAGTGAACTTTTGGTTAGCGGGAGGTTCGGGGAGCTGTTTTTT.

The chain employs TRBV7-3 and TRBJ2-3; 7 bases align to TRBD1. The CDR3 loop spans 16 amino acids. Germline values: CDR1 SGHTA, CDR2 FQGTGA. J gave up 4 bases and V 5 bases, and 12 bases lay outside the gene matches. CDR3 region: CASSHGHRGVADTQYF. CDR3 nucleotides: TGTGCCAGCAGCCATGGACACAGGGGAGTTGCAGATACGCAGTATTTT.

On this clone itself: Other nucleotide sequences in the sample specify the same CDR3. The chain links TRBV7-3 to TRBJ2-1; 9 positions agree with TRBD2. The V segment lost 4 bases and the J segment 4 bases; nucleotides outside the gene matches: 5. The length of the CDR3 is 15 residues. Germline assignment: CDR1 SGHTA and CDR2 FQGTGA. The CDR3 protein is CASSSGLAGYNEQFF. The CDR3, as DNA: TGTGCCAGCAGCTCGGGACTAGCCGGTTACAATGAGCAGTTCTTC.

This chain uses TRBV7-9 with TRBJ1-3; D remains ambiguous. The V and J ends lost 3 bases and 7 bases respectively, with 10 bases between them. The CDR3 loop spans 13 amino acids. Germline CDR1 and CDR2: SEHNR and FQNEAQ (reference sequence). The CDR3 is CASSLVNSNTIYF. In nucleotides, the CDR3 is TGTGCCAGCAGCTTGGTAAACAGCAACACCATATATTTT.

The chain couples TRBV28 to TRBJ1-2, with 11 bases matching TRBD1. The CDR3 is 14 residues long. Trimming removed 6 bases from V and 4 bases from J; junction bases left unmatched: 4. Germline V gene sequence: CDR1 MDHEN, CDR2 SYDVKM. In DNA, the CDR3 is TGTGCCAGCAGGGGACAGGGGGGTCGCTATGGCTACACCTTC. Translating gives CASRGQGGRYGYTF.

The chain employs TRBV19 and TRBJ2-5; 9 bases map to TRBD2. J gave up 5 bases and V 5 bases, and 9 bases lay outside the gene matches. The CDR3 has 15 amino acids. The germline gives CDR1 LNHDA, CDR2 SQIVND (reference sequence). The CDR3 DNA is TGTGCCAGTAGTGCGGGCGGGGGGGCAATGGAGACCCAGTACTTC. Translated: CASSAGGGAMETQYF.

V gene TRBV5-4 combines with J gene TRBJ2-3; TRBD2 matches at 14 bases. Germline V gene sequence: CDR1 SGHNT, CDR2 YYREEE (reference sequence). V lost 4 bases and J lost 7; bases outside the gene matches: 11. CDR3 size: 17 residues. The CDR3 spells CASSPGLAGGKMNTQYF. CDR3 bases: TGTGCCAGCAGCCCAGGACTAGCGGGGGGTAAGATGAATACGCAGTATTTT.

The CDR3 protein is CASSMGRGFDSMGSPLHF. The CDR3 DNA is TGTGCCAGTAGTATGGGCAGGGGTTTCGACTCGATGGGTTCACCCCTCCACTTT. V usage is TRBV19 and J usage is TRBJ1-6, with a weak D call TRBD1 (6 bases). Germline V gene sequence: CDR1 LNHDA, CDR2 SQIVND (reference sequence). V lost 3 bases to trimming and J lost 9 bases, with 24 bases between them. This CDR3 is 18 amino acids long.

The DNA of the CDR3 is TGTGCCAGCAGTCCGGGACCCAGGGGTGGCTACACCTTC. It encodes CASSPGPRGGYTF. The rearrangement joins TRBV6-5 to TRBJ1-2, with D possibly being TRBD1 (6 bases). Trimming pared 5 bases from V and 7 bases from J, leaving 14 bases between. Germline assignment: CDR1 MNHEY and CDR2 SVGAGI. The CDR3 totals 13 residues.

The chain has TRBV2 and TRBJ1-3; tentatively, D is TRBD1 (5 bases). Trimming removed 1 base at V and 4 bases at J, with 20 bases between. The germline gives CDR1 SNHLY, CDR2 FYNNEI. CDR3 length: 18 amino acids. The CDR3, as DNA: TGTGCCAGCAGTGAAGACGGGGGGTTCGGCAGGGCAGGAAACACCATATATTTT. Its protein product is CASSEDGGFGRAGNTIYF. The whole variable domain, filled in from reference TRBV2 and TRBJ1-3, reads EPEVTQTPSHQVTQMGQEVILRCVPISNHLYFYWYRQILGQKVEFLVSFYNNEISEKSEIFDDQFSVERPDGSNFTLKIRSTKLEDSAMYFCASSEDGGFGRAGNTIYFGEGSWLTVV.

The chain has TRBV7-7 and TRBJ2-3; D is undetermined. The CDR3 is made up of 15 amino acids. The V end was cut by 1 base, the J end by 1 base, with 9 bases between. CDR1 SSHAT and CDR2 FNYEAQ come from the germline V gene (reference sequence). This CDR3 reads CASSLGRSGTDTQYF. For the CDR3, the DNA is TGTGCCAGCAGCTTAGGCCGGTCCGGCACAGATACGCAGTATTTT.

The table lists this clone with a count of one. This chain's CDR3 is CASSPISGTSGNEQFF. CDR3 nucleotides: TGTGCCAGCTCACCCATCTCCGGGACTAGCGGCAATGAGCAGTTCTTC. The chain carries TRBV18 and TRBJ2-1, with 11 bases matching TRBD2. Germline values: CDR1 KGHSH, CDR2 LQKENI. CDR3 length: 16 residues. V shed 3 bases and J 6 bases; nucleotides not matched to a gene: 7. Drawing the rest from reference TRBV18 and TRBJ2-1, the complete variable domain is NAGVMQNPRHLVRRRGQEARLRCSPMKGHSHVYWYRQLPEEGLKFMVYLQKENIIDESGMPKERFSAEFPKEGPSILRIQQVVRGDSAAYFCASSPISGTSGNEQFFGPGTRLTVL.

The V call is TRBV4-1, the J call TRBJ1-1; no definite D call. This CDR3 region has 13 residues. The germline V and J ends were trimmed by 3 bases and 6 bases, with 11 bases remaining between them. The germline V gene has CDR1 MGHRA and CDR2 YSYEKL. The CDR3 loop reads CASSHWEVAEAFF. CDR3 sequence (DNA): TGCGCCAGCAGCCATTGGGAGGTGGCTGAAGCTTTCTTT.

The genes are TRBV24-1 and TRBJ1-2, with D tentatively TRBD1 (5 bases). Germline CDR1 KGHDR, CDR2 SFDVKD. The CDR3 is made up of 17 amino acids. V was trimmed by 6 bases and J by 10 bases, leaving 29 bases between them. The chain's CDR3 is CATSPSAGGGKVTAYTF. In DNA, the CDR3 is TGTGCCACCAGTCCCTCCGCCGGGGGGGGGAAGGTCACAGCCTACACCTTC.

As to this clone: No conserved phenylalanine or tryptophan is present at the end of the CDR3, so a read error is the likely explanation. No DNA is shown, since the ends of the CDR3 on it are uncertain; the CDR3 is the one TCRdb lists. The chain recombines TRBV6-5 with TRBJ2-4; TRBD1 is the table's D call and was not checked against the DNA. Germline values: CDR1 MNHEY, CDR2 SVGAGI. The CDR3 numbers 13 amino acids, ends counted. The CDR3 is CASRGSTVLCQGY.

This clone was picked up one time. The rearrangement links TRBV3-1 (or the pseudogene TRBV3-2) to TRBJ2-7; tentatively, D is TRBD2 (5 bases). The CDR3 is 14 residues long. Between the trimmed V and J ends, which lost 5 bases and 6 bases, there was a span of 17 bases. Germline CDR1 and CDR2: LGHDT and YNNKEL (reference sequence). Written as DNA, the CDR3 is TGTGCCAGCAGCGAACTAGAGAGGCGTTTCGAGCAGTACTTC. Protein: CASSELERRFEQYF.

The rearrangement uses TRBV2 and TRBJ1-1, with D unresolved. This CDR3 has 14 residues. Germline V CDR1 and CDR2: SNHLY, FYNNEI. Trimming shortened V by 2 bases and J by 2 bases, and 9 bases separated the two germline ends. In nucleotides, the CDR3 is TGTGCCAGCAGTGAATATGTCTTAAACACTGAAGCTTTCTTT. This gives the protein CASSEYVLNTEAFF.

The chain is built from TRBV19 and TRBJ1-2; D not resolved. Germline V lookup: CDR1 LNHDA, CDR2 SQIVND (reference sequence). The V and J ends lost 6 bases and 4 bases respectively, with 12 bases between them. CDR3 length: 13 amino acids. The CDR3 protein is CASSHDLVYGYTF. The CDR3 DNA reads as TGTGCCAGTAGCCACGACTTAGTCTATGGCTACACCTTC.

This clone was recorded once. The chain combines TRBV7-9 with TRBJ2-7; the match to TRBD1 covers 7 bases. The length of the CDR3 is 13 residues. CDR1 SEHNR and CDR2 FQNEAQ come from the germline V gene (reference sequence). J was trimmed by 2 bases and V by 7 bases; bases with no gene match: 5. The CDR3, as DNA: TGTGCCAGCACCTTCGGGACAGCCTACGAGCAGTACTTC. It is translated as CASTFGTAYEQYF.

J is TRBJ1-2 and V is TRBV6-5; 9 bases align to TRBD1. J lost 5 bases, V lost 5 bases, and 6 bases had no gene match. Germline CDR1 reads MNHEY; CDR2 reads SVGAGI. This CDR3 is 14 amino acids long. The CDR3 loop reads CASSSRDRVYGYTF. DNA for the CDR3: TGTGCCAGCAGTAGCCGGGACAGGGTTTATGGCTACACCTTC.

The V call is TRBV7-2, the J call TRBJ1-2; D is unresolved. Trimming left V 2 bases short and J 2 bases short, with 15 bases between. There are 16 residues in the CDR3. Germline-derived CDR1 and CDR2 are SGHTA and FQGNSA. The CDR3 DNA is TGTGCCAGCAGCTTAAGGCAGGACTCTCCCAACTATGGCTACACCTTC. It codes for CASSLRQDSPNYGYTF. Supplemented by reference TRBV7-2 and TRBJ1-2, the full variable domain reads GAGVSQSPSNKVTEKGKDVELRCDPISGHTALYWYRQSLGQGLEFLIYFQGNSAPDKSGLPSDRFSAERTGGSVSTLTIQRTQQEDSAVYLCASSLRQDSPNYGYTFGSGTRLTVV.

This clone is a singleton in its sample. The chain uses TRBV18 and TRBJ2-1, with D possibly matching TRBD1 (6 bases). The ends were cut back, 8 bases at V and 0 bases at J, with 14 bases in the middle. CDR1 is KGHSH, CDR2 LQKENI, per germline. The CDR3 covers 15 residues. CDR3 sequence (DNA): TGTGCCAGCGCCGAGGGACATAGCTCCTACAATGAGCAGTTCTTC. It encodes CASAEGHSSYNEQFF.